The 4 T cell receptor beta chains below were found in one sample sequenced in a study of T cell clonotyping in hematopoietic cell transplantation. Assay used: immunoSEQ multiplex PCR; TCRdb lists only in-frame clones, some missing. The sample consists of about 4,200 clones, about 80% of them appearing once. Sequences were derived from peripheral blood mononuclear cells, sampled 100 days after allogeneic stem cell transplant. These receptors originate from a male patient in his fifties who had an allogeneic stem cell transplant from an unrelated donor, so the T cells may come from the graft donor. Some clones in this sample may be carry-over from other donors' samples.

J is TRBJ1-1 and V is TRBV6-6, with TRBD1 as a possible D gene (5 bases). Germline V gives CDR1 MNHNY, CDR2 SVGAGI (reference sequence). V shed 5 bases and J shed 0 bases, with 10 bases lying between them. CDR3 length: 14 residues. CDR3 sequence reads: CASSPGRLNTEAFF. CDR3 nucleotides: TGTGCCAGCAGTCCGGGACGGCTGAACACTGAAGCTTTCTTT.

The V call is TRBV14, the J call TRBJ1-1, with D unclear. Germline loops: CDR1 SGHDN, CDR2 FVKESK. V lost 7 bases to trimming and J lost 0 bases, with 9 bases between them. The CDR3 has 13 residues. For the CDR3, the DNA is TGTGCCAGCACACTCGGACTGAACACTGAAGCTTTCTTT. Amino acids: CASTLGLNTEAFF.

This chain's CDR3 is CASSQERGFYYGYTF. The CDR3 coding sequence is TGCGCCAGCAGCCAAGAAAGGGGATTTTACTATGGCTACACCTTC. V is TRBV4-3 and J is TRBJ1-2; D possibly corresponds to TRBD1 (5 bases). Deletions cut 0 bases from V and 3 bases from J, with 11 bases between. From germline, CDR1 is LGHNA and CDR2 YSLEER. The length of the CDR3 is 15 residues.

V usage is TRBV18 and J usage is TRBJ2-3; a weak D match, TRBD1 (5 bases). The CDR3 spans 16 residues. With 1 base removed from V and 2 bases from J, the gap between germline ends came to 13 bases. The germline V gene has CDR1 KGHSH and CDR2 LQKENI. The CDR3: CASSPLGGQYTDTQYF. The CDR3 bases are TGTGCCAGCTCACCACTTGGCGGACAATACACAGATACGCAGTATTTT.